This T cell receptor beta chain was captured by sequencing in a study of OX40 agonist ivuxolimab in advanced cancers. This clone was observed a few times. V lost 6 bases and J lost 4; bases outside the gene matches: 7. The CDR3 consists of 14 residues. Germline V CDR1 and CDR2: MNHEY, SMNVEV (reference sequence). Measured with immunoSEQ multiplex PCR; TCRdb has only the in-frame clones, and not every one. The profile shows 40,000 or so clones, around 82% of them singletons. The TCR comes from an adult with an advanced solid tumor such as melanoma, head and neck, liver or kidney cancer. V is TRBV27 and J is TRBJ1-1; 8 positions match TRBD1. The sequencing here drew on CD4+ or CD8+ T cells sorted from blood, taken in a trial of the OX40 agonist ivuxolimab. CDR3: CASRPRGRSTEAFF. The CDR3 DNA reads as TGTGCCAGCAGACCCAGGGGGCGGAGCACTGAAGCTTTCTTT.